The clone carrying this TCR beta chain was seen a handful of times. This entry comes from a study of blood T cells in healthy people across ages. This CDR3 contains 13 residues. Per germline, CDR1 SQVTM and CDR2 ANQGSEA. Between the trimmed V and J ends, which lost 7 bases and 2 bases, there was a span of 15 bases. With a J-beta primer mix and a sample-barcoded 5' primer, a second PCR ran 7 to 11 cycles. TCRdb passed the 5' RACE reads through MiXCR, listing each CDR3 protein once. The data hold some 1,800,000 distinct CDR3 sequences, with approximately 40% observed a single time. Sample: blood. The V gene is TRBV29-1, the J gene TRBJ2-7; D gene uncertain. The receptor was derived from a human donor in good health. The chain's CDR3 is CSASWTPAYEQYF. The CDR3 DNA follows: TGCAGCGCTTCGTGGACGCCCGCCTACGAGCAGTACTTC.